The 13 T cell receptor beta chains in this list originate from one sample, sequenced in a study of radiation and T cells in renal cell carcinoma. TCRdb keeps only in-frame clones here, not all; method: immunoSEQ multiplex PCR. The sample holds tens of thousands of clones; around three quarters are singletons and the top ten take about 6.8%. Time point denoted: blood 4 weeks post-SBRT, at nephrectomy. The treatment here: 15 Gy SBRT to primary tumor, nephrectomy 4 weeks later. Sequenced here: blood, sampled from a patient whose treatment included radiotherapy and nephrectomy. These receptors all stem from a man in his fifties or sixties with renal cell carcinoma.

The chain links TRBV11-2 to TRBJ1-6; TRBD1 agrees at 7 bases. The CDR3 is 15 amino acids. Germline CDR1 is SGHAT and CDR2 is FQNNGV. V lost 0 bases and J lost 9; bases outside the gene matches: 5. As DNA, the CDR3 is TGTGCCAGCAGCTTAGAGTCGGCAGGGGGTTCACCCCTCCACTTT. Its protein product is CASSLESAGGSPLHF.

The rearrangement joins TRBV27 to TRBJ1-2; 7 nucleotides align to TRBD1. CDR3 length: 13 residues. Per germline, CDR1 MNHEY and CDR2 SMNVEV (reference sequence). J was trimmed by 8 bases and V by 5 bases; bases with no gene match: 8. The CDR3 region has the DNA TGTGCCAGCAGTCTCCGGGACAGCATAGGCTACACCTTC. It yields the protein CASSLRDSIGYTF.

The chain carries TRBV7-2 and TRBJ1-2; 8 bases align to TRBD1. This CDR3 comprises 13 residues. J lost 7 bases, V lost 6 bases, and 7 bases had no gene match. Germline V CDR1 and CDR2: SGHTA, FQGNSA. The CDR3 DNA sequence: TGTGCCAGCAGTTTGGACAGGGACTCTGGCTACACCTTC. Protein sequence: CASSLDRDSGYTF.

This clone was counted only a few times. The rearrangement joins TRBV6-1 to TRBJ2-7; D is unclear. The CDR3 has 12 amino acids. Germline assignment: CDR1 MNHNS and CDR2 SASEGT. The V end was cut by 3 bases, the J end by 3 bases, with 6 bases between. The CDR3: CASSDGIYEQYV. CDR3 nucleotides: TGTGCCAGCAGTGATGGGATCTACGAGCAGTACGTC.

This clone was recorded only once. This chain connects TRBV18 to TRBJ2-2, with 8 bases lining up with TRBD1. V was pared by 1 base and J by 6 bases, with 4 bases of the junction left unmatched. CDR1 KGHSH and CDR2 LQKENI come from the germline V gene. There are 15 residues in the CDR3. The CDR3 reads CASSPRGTGAGELFF. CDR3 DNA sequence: TGTGCCAGCTCACCACGGGGGACAGGCGCCGGGGAGCTGTTTTTT. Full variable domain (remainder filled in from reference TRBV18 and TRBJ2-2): NAGVMQNPRHLVRRRGQEARLRCSPMKGHSHVYWYRQLPEEGLKFMVYLQKENIIDESGMPKERFSAEFPKEGPSILRIQQVVRGDSAAYFCASSPRGTGAGELFFGEGSRLTVL.

CDR3 loop: CASSPQDTQYF. The CDR3 DNA reads as TGTGCCAGCTCACCACAAGATACGCAGTATTTT. V usage is TRBV18 and J usage is TRBJ2-3; D remains ambiguous. Germline-derived CDR1 and CDR2 are KGHSH and LQKENI. V was shortened by 1 base and J by 5 bases, with 1 base between the two germline ends. The CDR3 contains 11 residues.

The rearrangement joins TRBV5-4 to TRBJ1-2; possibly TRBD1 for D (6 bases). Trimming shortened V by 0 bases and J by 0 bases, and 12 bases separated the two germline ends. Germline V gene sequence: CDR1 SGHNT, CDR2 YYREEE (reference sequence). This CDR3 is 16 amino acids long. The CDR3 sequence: CASSLETGRSNYGYTF. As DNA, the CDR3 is TGTGCCAGCAGCTTGGAAACAGGGAGGTCTAACTATGGCTACACCTTC.

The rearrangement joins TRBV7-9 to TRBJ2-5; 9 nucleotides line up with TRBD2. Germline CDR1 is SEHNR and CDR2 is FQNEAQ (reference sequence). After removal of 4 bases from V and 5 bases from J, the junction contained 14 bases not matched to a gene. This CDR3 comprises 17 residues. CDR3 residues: CASSSTRDSGSMETQYF. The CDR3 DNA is TGTGCCAGCAGCTCGACTCGTGATAGCGGGAGTATGGAGACCCAGTACTTC.

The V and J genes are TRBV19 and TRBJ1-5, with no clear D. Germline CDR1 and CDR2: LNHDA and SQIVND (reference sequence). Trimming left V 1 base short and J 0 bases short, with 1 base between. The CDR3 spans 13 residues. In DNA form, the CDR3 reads TGTGCCAGTAGTATAGCTAGCAATCAGCCCCAGCATTTT. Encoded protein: CASSIASNQPQHF.

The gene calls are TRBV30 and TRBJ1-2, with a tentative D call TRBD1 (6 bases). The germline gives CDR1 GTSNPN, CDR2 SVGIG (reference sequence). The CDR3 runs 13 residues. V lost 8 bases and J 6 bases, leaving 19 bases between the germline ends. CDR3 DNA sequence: TGTGCCGGCCCTACAGGGTATGGGGATGGCTACACCTTC. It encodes CAGPTGYGDGYTF.

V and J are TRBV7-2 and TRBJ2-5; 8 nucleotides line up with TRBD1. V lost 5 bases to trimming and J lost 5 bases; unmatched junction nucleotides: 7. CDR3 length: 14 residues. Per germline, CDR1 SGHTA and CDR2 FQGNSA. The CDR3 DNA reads TGTGCCAGCAGCCCGCAGACAGGGGATGAGACCCAGTACTTC. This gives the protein CASSPQTGDETQYF.

The CDR3 loop reads CASSEGQGVDTQYF. The CDR3 DNA reads TGTGCCAGCAGTGAGGGACAGGGGGTAGATACGCAGTATTTT. The chain combines TRBV6-4 with TRBJ2-3; 11 bases are a match to TRBD1. CDR1 MRHNA and CDR2 SNTAGT come from the germline V gene. With V trimmed by 3 bases and J by 5 bases, 1 base remained unmatched. This CDR3 spans 14 amino acids.

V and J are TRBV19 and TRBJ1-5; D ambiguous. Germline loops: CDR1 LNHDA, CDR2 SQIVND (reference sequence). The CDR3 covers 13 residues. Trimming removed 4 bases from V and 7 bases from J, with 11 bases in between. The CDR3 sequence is CASSTWTEQPQHF. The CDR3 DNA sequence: TGTGCCAGTAGTACATGGACCGAACAGCCCCAGCATTTT.